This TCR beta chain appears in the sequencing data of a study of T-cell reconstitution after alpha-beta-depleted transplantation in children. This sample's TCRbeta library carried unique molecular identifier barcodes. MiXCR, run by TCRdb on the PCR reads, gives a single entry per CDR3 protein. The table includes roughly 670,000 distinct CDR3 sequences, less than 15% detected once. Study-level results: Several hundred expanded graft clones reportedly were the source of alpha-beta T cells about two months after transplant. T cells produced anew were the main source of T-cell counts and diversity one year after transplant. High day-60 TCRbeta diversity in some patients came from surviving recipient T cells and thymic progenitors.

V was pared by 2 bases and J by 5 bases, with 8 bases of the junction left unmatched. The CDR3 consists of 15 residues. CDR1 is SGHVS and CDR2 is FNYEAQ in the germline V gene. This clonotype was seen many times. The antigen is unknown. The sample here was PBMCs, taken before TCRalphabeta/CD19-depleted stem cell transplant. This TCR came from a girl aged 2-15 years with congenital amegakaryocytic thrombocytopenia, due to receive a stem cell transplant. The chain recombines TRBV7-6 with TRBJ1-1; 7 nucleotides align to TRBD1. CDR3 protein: CASSLTPGGETEAFF. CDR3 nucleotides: TGTGCCAGCAGCTTAACCCCAGGGGGGGAGACTGAAGCTTTCTTT.